The text below deals with one T cell receptor (beta chain). Method: immunoSEQ multiplex PCR; TCRdb's copy keeps in-frame clones and lacks some. The profile covers 100,000 or so clones, with about 86% appearing a single time and less than 15% taken by the ten largest. The data belong to a study of T cell responses to AZD1222 COVID-19 vaccine. Germline loops: CDR1 GTSNPN, CDR2 SVGIG (reference sequence). Trimming removed 1 base at V and 6 bases at J, with 15 bases between. This CDR3 has 14 amino acids. This chain uses TRBV30 with TRBJ1-2; the D gene is possibly TRBD1 (6 bases). This receptor was obtained from an adult in good health. The sample here was peripheral blood, taken on day 0 of AZD1222 vaccination. In DNA, the CDR3 is TGTGCCTGGAGTGGACCTCAGGGGATGAATGGCTACACCTTC. Its translation is CAWSGPQGMNGYTF.